This T cell receptor (beta chain) was retrieved from a study of T cells after yellow fever vaccination. A universal primer site and UMIs were added as TCR cDNA was made by 5'RACE template switching. TCRdb ran MiXCR on the 5' RACE reads and lists one entry per CDR3 protein. The sample holds 250,000 to 400,000 distinct CDR3 sequences, 3.5% to 4.5% seen once. CDR3 length: 14 residues. Deletions cut 7 bases from V and 2 bases from J, with 14 bases between. Germline loops: CDR1 SGHRS, CDR2 YFSETQ. General study findings and limits: Contaminating bulk clonotypes could be abundant in FACS-sorted repertoires.

In its sample, this clonotype was seen many times. What it binds is unknown. V gene TRBV5-1 combines with J gene TRBJ2-3; D is possibly TRBD2 (6 bases). Here the sequenced sample was PBMCs, taken 15 days after the yellow fever booster vaccination. This sequence was found in a man aged 18 to 29 who received the YFV17D yellow fever vaccine. CDR3 coding DNA: TGCGCCAGCCGAAGCGGGCCGAACACAGATACGCAGTATTTT. Translating it yields CASRSGPNTDTQYF.